This note documents a single T cell receptor (beta chain) sequence. The data belong to a study of blood T cell repertoires in COVID-19. Overall study: Some COVID-19 samples were acute and others convalescent; all came from the United States, Italy and Spain.

Germline V lookup: CDR1 MDHEN, CDR2 SYDVKM. CDR3 length: 11 amino acids. Profiled with immunoSEQ multiplex PCR; TCRdb holds only in-frame clones, not every one. The repertoire holds some 97,000 clones, with roughly 92% as singletons. This clonotype was sampled from a man in his fifties with active COVID-19. This rearrangement joins TRBV28 to TRBJ1-2; D not resolved. Material: peripheral blood. As DNA, the CDR3 is TGTGCGCTAAGCTATGACTATGGCTACACCTTC. It is translated as CALSYDYGYTF.